This TCR beta chain stems from a study of T cell clones after liver transplantation. Germline lookup yields CDR1 MNHEY and CDR2 SMNVEV (reference sequence). V was clipped by 6 bases and J by 4 bases, with 15 bases between them. The CDR3 covers 14 residues. This clone was observed a few times. The data were produced by immunoSEQ multiplex PCR, yet TCRdb's version contains in-frame clones alone and is incomplete. The sample yields roughly 80,000 clones, 82% seen once. The V and J genes are TRBV27 and TRBJ1-1; a weak D match, TRBD1 (5 bases). The sequencing here drew on CD4+ T cells from blood, taken 45 to 46 months after liver transplant. This sequence was found in a human patient who received a liver transplant. The graft donor may account for some of the T cells. This CDR3 reads CASSTGTGGTEAFF. CDR3 nucleotides: TGTGCCAGCAGCACCGGGACGGGGGGCACTGAAGCTTTCTTT.